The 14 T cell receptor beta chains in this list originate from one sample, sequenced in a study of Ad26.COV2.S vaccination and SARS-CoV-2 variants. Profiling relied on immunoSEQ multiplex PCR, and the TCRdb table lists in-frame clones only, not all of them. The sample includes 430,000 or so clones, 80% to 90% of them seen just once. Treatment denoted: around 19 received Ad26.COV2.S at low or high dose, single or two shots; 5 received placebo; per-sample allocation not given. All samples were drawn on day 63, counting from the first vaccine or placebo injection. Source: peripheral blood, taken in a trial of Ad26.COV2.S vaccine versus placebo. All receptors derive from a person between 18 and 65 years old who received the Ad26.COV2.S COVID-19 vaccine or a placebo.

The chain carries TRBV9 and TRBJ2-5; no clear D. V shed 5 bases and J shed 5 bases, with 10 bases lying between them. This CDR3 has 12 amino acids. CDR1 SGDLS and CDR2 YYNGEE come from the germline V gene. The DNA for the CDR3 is TGTGCCAGCAGTCCTGCCCAGGAGACCCAGTACTTC. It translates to CASSPAQETQYF.

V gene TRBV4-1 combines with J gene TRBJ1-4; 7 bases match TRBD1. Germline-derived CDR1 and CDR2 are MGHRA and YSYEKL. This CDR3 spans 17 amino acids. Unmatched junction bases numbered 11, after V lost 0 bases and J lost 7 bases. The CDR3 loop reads CASSQEGLGRGAEKLFF. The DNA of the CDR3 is TGCGCCAGCAGCCAAGAGGGTTTGGGCAGGGGGGCTGAAAAACTGTTTTTT.

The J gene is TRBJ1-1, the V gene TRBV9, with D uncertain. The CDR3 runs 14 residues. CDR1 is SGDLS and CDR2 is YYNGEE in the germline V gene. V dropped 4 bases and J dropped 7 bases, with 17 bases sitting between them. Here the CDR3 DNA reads TGTGCCAGCAGCCCTTCCCCCCACCAAGATGAAGCTTTCTTT. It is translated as CASSPSPHQDEAFF.

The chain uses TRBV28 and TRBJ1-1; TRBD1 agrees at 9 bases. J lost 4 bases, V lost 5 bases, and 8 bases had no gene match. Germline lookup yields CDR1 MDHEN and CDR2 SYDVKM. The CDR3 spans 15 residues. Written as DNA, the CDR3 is TGTGCCAGCAGTCCGTCCGGGACAGGGTTCACTGAAGCTTTCTTT. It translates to CASSPSGTGFTEAFF.

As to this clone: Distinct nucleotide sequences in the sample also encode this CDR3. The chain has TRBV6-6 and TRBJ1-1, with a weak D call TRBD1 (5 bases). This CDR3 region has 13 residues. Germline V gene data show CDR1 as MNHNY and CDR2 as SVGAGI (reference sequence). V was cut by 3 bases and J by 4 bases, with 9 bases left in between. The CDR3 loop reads CASSYSGGTEAFF. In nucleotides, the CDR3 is TGTGCCAGCAGTTATTCGGGGGGCACTGAAGCTTTCTTT.

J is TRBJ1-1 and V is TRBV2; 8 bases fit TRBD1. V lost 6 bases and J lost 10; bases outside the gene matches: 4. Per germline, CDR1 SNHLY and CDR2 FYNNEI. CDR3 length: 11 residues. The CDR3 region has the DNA TGTGCCAGCAGGAACAGGGGGAGAGCTTTCTTT. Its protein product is CASRNRGRAFF.

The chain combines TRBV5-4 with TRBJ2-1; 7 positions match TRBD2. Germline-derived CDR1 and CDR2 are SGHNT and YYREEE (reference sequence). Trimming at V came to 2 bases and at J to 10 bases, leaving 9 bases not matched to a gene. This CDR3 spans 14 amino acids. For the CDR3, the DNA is TGTGCCAGCAGCTTTACTGTAGCGGGTACCGAGCAGTTCTTC. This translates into CASSFTVAGTEQFF.

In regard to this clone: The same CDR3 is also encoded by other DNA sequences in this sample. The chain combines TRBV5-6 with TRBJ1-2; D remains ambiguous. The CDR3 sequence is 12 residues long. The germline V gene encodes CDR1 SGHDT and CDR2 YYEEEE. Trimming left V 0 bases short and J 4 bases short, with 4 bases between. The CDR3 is CASSLGGYGYTF. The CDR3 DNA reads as TGTGCCAGCAGCTTGGGTGGCTATGGCTACACCTTC. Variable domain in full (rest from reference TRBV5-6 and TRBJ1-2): DAGVTQSPTHLIKTRGQQVTLRCSPKSGHDTVSWYQQALGQGPQFIFQYYEEEERQRGNFPDRFSGHQFPNYSSELNVNALLLGDSALYLCASSLGGYGYTFGSGTRLTVV.

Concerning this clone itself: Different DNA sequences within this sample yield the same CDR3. CDR3 in amino acids: CASSYGTQETQYF. As DNA, the CDR3 is TGTGCCAGCAGTTATGGGACCCAAGAGACCCAGTACTTC. This chain uses TRBV6-2 or TRBV6-3 with TRBJ2-5, with D perhaps matching TRBD1 or TRBD2 (5 bases each). Germline V gene sequence: CDR1 MNHEY, CDR2 SVGEGT. V lost 3 bases to trimming and J lost 1 base, with 6 bases between them. The CDR3 runs 13 residues.

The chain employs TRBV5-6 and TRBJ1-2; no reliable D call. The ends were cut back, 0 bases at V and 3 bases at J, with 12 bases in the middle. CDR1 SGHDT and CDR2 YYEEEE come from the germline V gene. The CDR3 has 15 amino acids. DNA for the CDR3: TGTGCCAGCAGCTTGGGGTGGGCTAGTCACTATGGCTACACCTTC. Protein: CASSLGWASHYGYTF.

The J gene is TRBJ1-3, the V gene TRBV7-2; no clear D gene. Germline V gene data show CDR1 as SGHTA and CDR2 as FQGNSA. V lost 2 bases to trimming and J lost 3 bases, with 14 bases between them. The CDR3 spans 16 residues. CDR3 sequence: CASSLFGSGLGNTIYF. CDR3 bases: TGTGCCAGCAGCTTATTTGGGTCGGGTCTTGGAAACACCATATATTTT.

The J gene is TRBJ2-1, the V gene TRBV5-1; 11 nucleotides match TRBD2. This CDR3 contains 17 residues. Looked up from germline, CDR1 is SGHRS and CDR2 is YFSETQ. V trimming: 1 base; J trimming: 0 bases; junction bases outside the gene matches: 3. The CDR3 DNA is TGCGCCAGCAGCTTGCCGGGACTAGCGGTCTCCTACAATGAGCAGTTCTTC. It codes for CASSLPGLAVSYNEQFF.

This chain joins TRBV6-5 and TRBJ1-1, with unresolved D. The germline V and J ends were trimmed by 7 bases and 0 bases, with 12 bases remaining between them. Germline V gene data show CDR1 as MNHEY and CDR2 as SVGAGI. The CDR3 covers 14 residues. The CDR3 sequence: CASTDWPMNTEAFF. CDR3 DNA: TGTGCCAGCACCGATTGGCCTATGAACACTGAAGCTTTCTTT.

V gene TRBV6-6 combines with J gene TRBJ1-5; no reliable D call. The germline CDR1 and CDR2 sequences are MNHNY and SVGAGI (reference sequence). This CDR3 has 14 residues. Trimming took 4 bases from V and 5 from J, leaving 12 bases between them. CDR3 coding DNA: TGTGCCAGCAGTTCGCTCGGGTCCCATCAGCCCCAGCATTTT. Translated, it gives CASSSLGSHQPQHF.